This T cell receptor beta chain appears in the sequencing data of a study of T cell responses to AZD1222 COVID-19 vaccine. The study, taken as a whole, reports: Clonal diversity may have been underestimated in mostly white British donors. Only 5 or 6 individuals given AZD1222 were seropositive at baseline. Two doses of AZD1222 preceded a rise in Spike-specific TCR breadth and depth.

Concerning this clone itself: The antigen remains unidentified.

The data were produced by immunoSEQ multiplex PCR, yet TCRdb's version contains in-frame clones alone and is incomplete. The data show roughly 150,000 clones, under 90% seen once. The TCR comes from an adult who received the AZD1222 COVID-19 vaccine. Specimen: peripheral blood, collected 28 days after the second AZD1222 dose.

Here the CDR3 DNA reads TGCGCCAGCAGCTTGGATCGACAGGCCTACGAGCAGTACGTC. This translates into CASSLDRQAYEQYV. V gene TRBV5-1 combines with J gene TRBJ2-7, with a weak D call TRBD1 (6 bases). Germline lookup yields CDR1 SGHRS and CDR2 YFSETQ. Trimming removed 0 bases at V and 2 bases at J, with 9 bases between. CDR3 length: 14 amino acids.